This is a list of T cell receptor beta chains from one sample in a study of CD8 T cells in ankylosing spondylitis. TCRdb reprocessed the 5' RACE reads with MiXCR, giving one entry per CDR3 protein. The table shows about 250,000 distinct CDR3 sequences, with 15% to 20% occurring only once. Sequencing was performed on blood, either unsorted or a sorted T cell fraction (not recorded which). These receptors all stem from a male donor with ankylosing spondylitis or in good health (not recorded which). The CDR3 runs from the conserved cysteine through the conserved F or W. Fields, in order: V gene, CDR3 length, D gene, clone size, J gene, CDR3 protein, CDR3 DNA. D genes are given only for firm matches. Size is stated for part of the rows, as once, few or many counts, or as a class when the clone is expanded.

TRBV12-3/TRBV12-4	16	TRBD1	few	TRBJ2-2	CASSFRTGINTGELFF	TGTGCCAGCAGTTTTAGGACAGGGATTAACACCGGGGAGCTGTTTTTT
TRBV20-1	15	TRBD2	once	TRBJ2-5	CSARDQRELSETQYF	TGCAGTGCTAGAGACCAGCGGGAGTTGTCAGAGACCCAGTACTTC
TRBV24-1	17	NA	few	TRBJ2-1	CATRDRLGQWWYNEQFF	TGTGCCACCAGGGACCGCCTCGGACAGTGGTGGTACAATGAGCAGTTCTTC
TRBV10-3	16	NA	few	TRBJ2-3	CAISERPSGSTDTQYF	TGTGCCATCAGTGAGAGGCCGAGCGGCAGCACAGATACGCAGTATTTT
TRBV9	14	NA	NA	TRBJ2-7	CASSVAVEPYEQYF	TGTGCCAGCAGCGTAGCAGTAGAGCCCTACGAGCAGTACTTC
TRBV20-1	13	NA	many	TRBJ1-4	CSARGQLGPEMFF	TGCAGTGCTAGAGGCCAGTTGGGCCCCGAGATGTTTTTT
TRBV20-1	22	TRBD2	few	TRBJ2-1	CSAIPGLAQPGPLLYSYNEQFF	TGCAGTGCCATACCGGGACTAGCTCAACCCGGGCCCTTATTATACTCCTACAATGAGCAGTTCTTC
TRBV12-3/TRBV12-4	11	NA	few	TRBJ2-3	CASILGQALYF	NA
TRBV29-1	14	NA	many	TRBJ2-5	CSVDGGVGQETQYF	TGCAGCGTTGATGGGGGCGTGGGGCAAGAGACCCAGTACTTC
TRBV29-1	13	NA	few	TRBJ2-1	CSVGDYSYNEQFF	TGCAGCGTTGGAGACTACTCCTACAATGAGCAGTTCTTC
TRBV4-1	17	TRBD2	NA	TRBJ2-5	CASSQDTASGIQETQYF	TGCGCCAGCAGCCAAGATACAGCTAGCGGGATTCAAGAGACCCAGTACTTC
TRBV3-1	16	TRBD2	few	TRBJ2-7	CASSHNPGLAGDEQYF	TGTGCCAGCAGCCACAACCCGGGACTAGCGGGAGACGAGCAGTACTTC
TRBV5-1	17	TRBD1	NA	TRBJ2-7	CASSLAETGTGWYEQYF	TGCGCCAGCAGCTTGGCCGAAACCGGGACAGGGTGGTACGAGCAGTACTTC
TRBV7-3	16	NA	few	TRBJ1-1	CASSPTGVGMNTEAFF	TGTGCCAGCAGCCCAACGGGGGTGGGAATGAACACTGAAGCTTTCTTT
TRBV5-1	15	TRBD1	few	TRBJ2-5	CASSAQGQPQETQYF	TGCGCCAGCAGCGCCCAGGGACAGCCCCAAGAGACCCAGTACTTC
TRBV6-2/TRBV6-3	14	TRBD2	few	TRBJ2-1	CASSTGLAYNEQFF	TGTGCCAGCAGTACCGGACTAGCGTACAATGAGCAGTTCTTC
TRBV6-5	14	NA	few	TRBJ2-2	CASSYGGYTGELFF	TGTGCCAGCAGTTACGGAGGATACACCGGGGAGCTGTTTTTT
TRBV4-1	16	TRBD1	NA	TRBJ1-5	CASSQPTGGGNQPQHF	TGCGCCAGCAGCCAACCTACAGGGGGCGGCAATCAGCCCCAGCATTTT
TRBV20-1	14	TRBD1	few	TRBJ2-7	CSASHRGDSYEQYF	TGCAGTGCCAGCCACAGGGGGGACTCCTACGAGCAGTACTTC
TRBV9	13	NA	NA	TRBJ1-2	CASSPGGAYGYTF	TGTGCCAGCAGTCCGGGGGGGGCTTATGGCTACACCTTC
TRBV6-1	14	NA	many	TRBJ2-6	CASSGPSGANVLTF	TGTGCCAGCAGCGGGCCCTCTGGGGCCAACGTCCTGACTTTC
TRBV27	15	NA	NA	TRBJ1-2	CASSLSRESYSGYTF	TGTGCCAGCAGTTTATCCAGGGAATCATATAGTGGCTACACCTTC
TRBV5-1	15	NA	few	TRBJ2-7	CASSSLAVPAYEQYF	TGCGCCAGCAGCTCCTTAGCGGTTCCGGCCTACGAGCAGTACTTC
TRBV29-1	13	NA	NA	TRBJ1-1	CSVPRDNFAEAFF	TGCAGCGTCCCCCGGGACAATTTTGCTGAAGCTTTCTTT
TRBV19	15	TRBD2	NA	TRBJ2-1	CASSFGTSDYNEQFF	TGTGCCAGTAGTTTCGGGACTAGCGACTACAATGAGCAGTTCTTC
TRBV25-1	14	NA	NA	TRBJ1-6	CASTMTGGNSPLHF	TGTGCCAGCACCATGACGGGCGGGAATTCACCCCTCCACTTT
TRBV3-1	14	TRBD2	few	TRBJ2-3	CASSPIAGVDTQYF	TGTGCCAGCAGCCCTATAGCGGGAGTAGATACGCAGTATTTT
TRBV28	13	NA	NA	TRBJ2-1	CASSRSGDDEKFF	TGTGCCAGCAGTAGATCAGGGGACGATGAGAAGTTCTTC
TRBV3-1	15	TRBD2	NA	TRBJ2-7	CASSRRLAGSYEQYF	TGTGCCAGCAGCCGCCGACTAGCGGGTAGCTACGAGCAGTACTTC
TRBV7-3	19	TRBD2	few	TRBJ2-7	CASSLTLGSGRAFPYEQYF	TGTGCCAGCAGCTTAACTCTAGGTAGCGGGAGGGCCTTTCCGTACGAGCAGTACTTC
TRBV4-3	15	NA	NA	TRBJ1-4	CASSQDSYLNEKLFF	TGCGCCAGCAGCCAGGACAGCTACTTGAATGAAAAACTGTTTTTT
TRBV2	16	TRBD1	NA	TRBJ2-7	CASNAAGTGITYEQYF	TGTGCCAGCAATGCCGCCGGGACAGGGATTACCTACGAGCAGTACTTC
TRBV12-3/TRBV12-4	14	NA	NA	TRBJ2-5	CASSPWASGETQYF	TGTGCCAGCAGTCCGTGGGCCTCTGGAGAGACCCAGTACTTC
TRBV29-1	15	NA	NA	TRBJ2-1	CSVEGADSSYNEQFF	TGCAGCGTTGAAGGGGCGGATAGCTCCTACAATGAGCAGTTCTTC
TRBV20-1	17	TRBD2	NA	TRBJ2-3	CSARHPGTSWSPDTQYF	TGCAGTGCTAGACACCCTGGGACTAGCTGGTCCCCAGATACGCAGTATTTT
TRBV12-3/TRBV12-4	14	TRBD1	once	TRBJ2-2	CASRGQGDHGELFF	TGTGCCAGCAGAGGACAGGGGGATCACGGGGAGCTGTTTTTT
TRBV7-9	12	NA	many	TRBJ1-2	CASSLATQPGTF	TGTGCCAGCAGCTTAGCGACACAGCCAGGGACCTTC